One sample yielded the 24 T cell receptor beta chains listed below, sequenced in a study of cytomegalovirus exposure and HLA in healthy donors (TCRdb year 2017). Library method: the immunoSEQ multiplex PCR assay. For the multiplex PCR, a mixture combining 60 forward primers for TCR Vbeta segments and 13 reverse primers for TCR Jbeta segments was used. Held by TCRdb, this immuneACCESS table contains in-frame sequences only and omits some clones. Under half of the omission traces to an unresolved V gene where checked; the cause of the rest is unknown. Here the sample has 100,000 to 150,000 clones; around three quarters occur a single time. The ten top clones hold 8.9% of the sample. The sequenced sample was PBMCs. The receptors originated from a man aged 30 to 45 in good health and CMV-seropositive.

The CDR3 DNA is TGTGCCAGCTCACCTGCACAGGGGGCGGATAGGTCTGAAGCTTTCTTT. Protein product: CASSPAQGADRSEAFF. The V gene is TRBV18, the J gene TRBJ1-1; 9 positions agree with TRBD1. The CDR3 runs 16 residues. The germline CDR1 and CDR2 sequences are KGHSH and LQKENI. The V gene end was trimmed by 3 bases and the J gene end by 6 bases; junction bases not matched to a gene: 11.

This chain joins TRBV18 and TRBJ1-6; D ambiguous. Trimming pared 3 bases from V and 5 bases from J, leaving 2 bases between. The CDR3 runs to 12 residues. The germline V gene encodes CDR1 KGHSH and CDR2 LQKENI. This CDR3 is CASSPDNSPLHF. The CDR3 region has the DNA TGTGCCAGCTCACCCGATAATTCACCCCTCCACTTT.

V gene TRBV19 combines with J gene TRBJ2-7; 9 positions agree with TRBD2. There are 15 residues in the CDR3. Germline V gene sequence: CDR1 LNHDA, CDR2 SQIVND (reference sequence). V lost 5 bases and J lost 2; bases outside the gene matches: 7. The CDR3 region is CASSPISGGTYEQYF. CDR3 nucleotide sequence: TGTGCCAGTAGTCCAATTAGCGGGGGTACCTACGAGCAGTACTTC.

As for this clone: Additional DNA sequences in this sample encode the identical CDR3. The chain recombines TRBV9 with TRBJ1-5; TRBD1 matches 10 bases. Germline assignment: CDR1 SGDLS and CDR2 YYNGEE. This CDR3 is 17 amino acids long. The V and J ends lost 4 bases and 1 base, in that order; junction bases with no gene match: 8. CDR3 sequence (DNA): TGTGCCAGCAGCCCACCGGGACAGGGGATGAGCAATCAGCCCCAGCATTTT. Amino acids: CASSPPGQGMSNQPQHF.

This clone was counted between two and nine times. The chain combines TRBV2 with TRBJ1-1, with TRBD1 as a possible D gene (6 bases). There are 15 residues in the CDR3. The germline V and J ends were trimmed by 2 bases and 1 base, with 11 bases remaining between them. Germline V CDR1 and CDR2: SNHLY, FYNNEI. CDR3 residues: CASSERTAANTEAFF. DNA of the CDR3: TGTGCCAGCAGTGAAAGGACAGCAGCGAACACTGAAGCTTTCTTT.

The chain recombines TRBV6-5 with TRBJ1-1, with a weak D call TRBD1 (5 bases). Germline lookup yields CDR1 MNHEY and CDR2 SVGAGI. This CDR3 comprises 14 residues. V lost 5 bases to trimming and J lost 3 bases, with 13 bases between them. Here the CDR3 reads CASSAYDSHTEAFF. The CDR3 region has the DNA TGTGCCAGCAGTGCTTACGACAGCCACACTGAAGCTTTCTTT.

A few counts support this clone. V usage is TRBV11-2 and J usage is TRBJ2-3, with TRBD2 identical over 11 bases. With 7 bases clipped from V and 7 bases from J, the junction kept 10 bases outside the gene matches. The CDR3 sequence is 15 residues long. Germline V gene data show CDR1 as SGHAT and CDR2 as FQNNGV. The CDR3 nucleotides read TGTGCCAGCACCATTAGCGGGGGGGATAGGTATACGCAGTATTTT. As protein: CASTISGGDRYTQYF. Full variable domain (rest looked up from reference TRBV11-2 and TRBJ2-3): EAGVAQSPRYKIIEKRQSVAFWCNPISGHATLYWYQQILGQGPKLLIQFQNNGVVDDSQLPKDRFSAERLKGVDSTLKIQPAKLEDSAVYLCASTISGGDRYTQYFGPGTRLTVL.

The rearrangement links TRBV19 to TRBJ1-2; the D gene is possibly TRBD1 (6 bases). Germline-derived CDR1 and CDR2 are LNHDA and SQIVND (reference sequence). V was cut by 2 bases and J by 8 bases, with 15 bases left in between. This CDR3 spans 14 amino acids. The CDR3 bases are TGTGCCAGTAGTATAACAGGGAATTCAGTCGGCTACACCTTC. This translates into CASSITGNSVGYTF.

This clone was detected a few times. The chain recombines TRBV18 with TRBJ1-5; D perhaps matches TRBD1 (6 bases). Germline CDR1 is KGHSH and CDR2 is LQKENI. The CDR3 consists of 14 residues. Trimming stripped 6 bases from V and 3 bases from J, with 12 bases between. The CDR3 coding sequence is TGTGCCAGCTCGCTAACAGGGAACAATCAGCCCCAGCATTTT. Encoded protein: CASSLTGNNQPQHF.

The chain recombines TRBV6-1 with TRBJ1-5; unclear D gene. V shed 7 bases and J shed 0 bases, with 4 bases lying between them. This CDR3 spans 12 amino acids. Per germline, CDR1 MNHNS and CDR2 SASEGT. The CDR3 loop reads CASTYSNQPQHF. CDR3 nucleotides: TGTGCCAGCACTTATAGCAATCAGCCCCAGCATTTT.

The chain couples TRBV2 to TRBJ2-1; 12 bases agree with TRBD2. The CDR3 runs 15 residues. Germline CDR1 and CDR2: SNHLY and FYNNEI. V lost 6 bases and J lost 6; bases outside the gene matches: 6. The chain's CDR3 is CASSVTSGGSNEQFF. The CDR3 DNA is TGTGCCAGCAGCGTTACTAGCGGGGGGTCCAATGAGCAGTTCTTC.

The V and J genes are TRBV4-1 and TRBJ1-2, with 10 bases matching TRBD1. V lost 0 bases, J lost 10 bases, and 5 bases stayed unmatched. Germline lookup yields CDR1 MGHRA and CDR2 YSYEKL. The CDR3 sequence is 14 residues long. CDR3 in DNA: TGCGCCAGCAGCCAAGATGGGAGACAGGGGGCCTACACCTTC. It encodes CASSQDGRQGAYTF.

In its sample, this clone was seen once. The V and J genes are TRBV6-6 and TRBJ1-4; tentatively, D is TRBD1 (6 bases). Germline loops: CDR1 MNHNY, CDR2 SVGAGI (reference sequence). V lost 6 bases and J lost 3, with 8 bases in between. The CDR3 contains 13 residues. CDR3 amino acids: CASSGQSNEKLFF. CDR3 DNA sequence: TGTGCCAGCAGCGGACAGTCTAATGAAAAACTGTTTTTT.

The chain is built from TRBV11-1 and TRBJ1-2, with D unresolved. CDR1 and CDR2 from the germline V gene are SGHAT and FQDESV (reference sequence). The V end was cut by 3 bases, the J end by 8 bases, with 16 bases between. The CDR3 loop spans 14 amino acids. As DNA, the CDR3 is TGTGCCAGCAGCTTCCCAGCCTCCCCGGGGGGCTACACCTTC. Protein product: CASSFPASPGGYTF.

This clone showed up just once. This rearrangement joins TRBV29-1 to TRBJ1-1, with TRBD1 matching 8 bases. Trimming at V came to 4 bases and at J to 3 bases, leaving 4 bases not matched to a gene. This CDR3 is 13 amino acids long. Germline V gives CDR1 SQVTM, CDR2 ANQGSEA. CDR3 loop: CSVGQDRDTEAFF. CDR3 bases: TGCAGCGTTGGTCAGGACAGGGACACTGAAGCTTTCTTT. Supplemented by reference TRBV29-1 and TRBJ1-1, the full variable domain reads SAVISQKPSRDICQRGTSLTIQCQVDSQVTMMFWYRQQPGQSLTLIATANQGSEATYESGFVIDKFPISRPNLTFSTLTVSNMSPEDSSIYLCSVGQDRDTEAFFGQGTRLTVV.

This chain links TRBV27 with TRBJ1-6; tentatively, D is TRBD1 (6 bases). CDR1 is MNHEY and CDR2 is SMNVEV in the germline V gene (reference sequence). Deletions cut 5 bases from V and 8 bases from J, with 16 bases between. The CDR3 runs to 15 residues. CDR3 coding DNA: TGTGCCAGCAGTCATCTACAGGGACGCGATTCACCCCTCCACTTT. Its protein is CASSHLQGRDSPLHF.

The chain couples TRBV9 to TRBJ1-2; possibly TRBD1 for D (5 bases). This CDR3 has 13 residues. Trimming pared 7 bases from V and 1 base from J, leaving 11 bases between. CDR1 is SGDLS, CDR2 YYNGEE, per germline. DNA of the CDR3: TGTGCCAGCCGGGGGAGCATTAACTATGGCTACACCTTC. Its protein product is CASRGSINYGYTF.

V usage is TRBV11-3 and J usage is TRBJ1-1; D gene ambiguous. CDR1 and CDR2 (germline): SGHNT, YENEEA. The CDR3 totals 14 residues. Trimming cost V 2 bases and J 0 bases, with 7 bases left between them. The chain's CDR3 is CASSLTGLNTEAFF. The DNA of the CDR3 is TGTGCCAGCAGCTTAACCGGGTTGAACACTGAAGCTTTCTTT.

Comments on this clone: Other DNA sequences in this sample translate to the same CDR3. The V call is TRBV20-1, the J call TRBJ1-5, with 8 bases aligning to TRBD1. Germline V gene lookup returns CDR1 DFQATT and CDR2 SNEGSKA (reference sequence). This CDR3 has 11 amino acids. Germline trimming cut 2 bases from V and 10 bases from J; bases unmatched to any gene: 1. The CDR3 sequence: CSARQGAPQHF. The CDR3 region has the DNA TGCAGTGCTAGACAGGGGGCACCCCAGCATTTT.

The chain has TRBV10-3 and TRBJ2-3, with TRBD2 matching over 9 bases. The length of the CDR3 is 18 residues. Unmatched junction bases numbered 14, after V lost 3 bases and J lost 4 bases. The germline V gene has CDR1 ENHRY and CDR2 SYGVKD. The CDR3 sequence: CAISDPHEPSGDSDTQYF. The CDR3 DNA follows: TGTGCCATCAGTGACCCCCACGAGCCTAGCGGGGATTCAGATACGCAGTATTTT.

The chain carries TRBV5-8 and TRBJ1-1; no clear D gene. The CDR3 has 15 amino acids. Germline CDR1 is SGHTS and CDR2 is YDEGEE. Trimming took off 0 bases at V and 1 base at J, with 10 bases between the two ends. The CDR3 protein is CASSLGRGRNTEAFF. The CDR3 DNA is TGTGCCAGCAGCTTGGGTCGAGGGCGGAACACTGAAGCTTTCTTT.

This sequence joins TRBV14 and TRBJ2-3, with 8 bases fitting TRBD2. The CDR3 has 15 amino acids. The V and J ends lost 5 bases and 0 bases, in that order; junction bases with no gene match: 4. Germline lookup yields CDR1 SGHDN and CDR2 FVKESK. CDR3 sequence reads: CASSDPGGSTDTQYF. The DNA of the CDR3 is TGTGCCAGCAGCGACCCGGGGGGGAGCACAGATACGCAGTATTTT.

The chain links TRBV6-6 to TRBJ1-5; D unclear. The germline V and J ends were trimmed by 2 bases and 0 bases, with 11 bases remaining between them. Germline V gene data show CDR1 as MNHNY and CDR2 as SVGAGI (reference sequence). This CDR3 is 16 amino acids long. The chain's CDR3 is CASSYAQENSNQPQHF. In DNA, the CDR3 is TGTGCCAGCAGTTACGCCCAGGAAAATAGCAATCAGCCCCAGCATTTT.

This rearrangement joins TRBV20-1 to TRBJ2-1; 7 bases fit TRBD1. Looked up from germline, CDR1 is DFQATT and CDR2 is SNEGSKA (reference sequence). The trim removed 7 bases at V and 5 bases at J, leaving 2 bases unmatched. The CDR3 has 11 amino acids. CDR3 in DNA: TGCAGTGTTACAGGGGACAATGAGCAGTTCTTC. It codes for CSVTGDNEQFF.